Listed below are T cell receptor beta chains from one sample, sequenced in a study of control samples from healthy donors and cancer patients. Here immunoSEQ multiplex PCR was the method, and the copy in TCRdb shows in-frame clones only, minus some. The data contain fewer than 85,000 clones, less than 95% of them singletons. The sequenced sample consisted of blood. The receptors here all came from a young woman in good health. The CDR3 runs from the conserved cysteine through the conserved F or W. A D gene is named only where the DNA matches it firmly. Not every row has a clone size; where given, it reads once, few, many or a size class.

>TRBV9|TRBJ1-1|-|-
TGTGCCAGCAGCGTAGTGGGGGCGGTGGGGGTCACTGAAGCTTTCTTT
CASSVVGAVGVTEAFF
>TRBV29-1|TRBJ1-5|-|-
TGCAGCGTGGCCCAGGGATATAGCAATCAGCCCCAGCATTTT
CSVAQGYSNQPQHF
>TRBV6-1|TRBJ2-3|-|-
TGTGCCAGCAGTGAAAAGCAAGCCACAGATACGCAGTATTTT
CASSEKQATDTQYF
>TRBV6-5|TRBJ2-1|-|-
TGTGCCAGCAGCGTGACAGACCTCAATGAGCAGTTCTTC
CASSVTDLNEQFF
>TRBV19|TRBJ1-6|-|TRBD1
TGTGCCAGTAGCCGGGACAGCTATTCACCCCTCCACTTT
CASSRDSYSPLHF
>TRBV12-5|TRBJ1-6|-|-
TGTGCTAGTGGTTTTTTCAGGCTAATGGATTCACCCCTCCACTTT
CASGFFRLMDSPLHF
>TRBV6-2/TRBV6-3|TRBJ2-1|-|-
TGTGCCAGCAGTTTGGAGGGTAGGGTCTACAATGAGCAGTTCTTC
CASSLEGRVYNEQFF
>TRBV27|TRBJ2-5|-|TRBD1
TGTGCCAGTTCGAGGGGGCACCAAGAGACCCAGTACTTC
CASSRGHQETQYF
>TRBV6-6|TRBJ1-2|once|TRBD1
TGTGCCAGCAGCCTGGTGACAGGGGCCTATGGCTACACCTTC
CASSLVTGAYGYTF
>TRBV6-5|TRBJ2-5|-|TRBD1
TGTGCCAGCATTCAACGGGGCAGGGGGCAAGAGACCCAGTACTTC
CASIQRGRGQETQYF
>TRBV2|TRBJ1-4|-|-
TGTGCCAGCAGTGTGGTTAGGGTTAATGAAAAACTGTTTTTT
CASSVVRVNEKLFF
>TRBV28|TRBJ1-4|-|-
TGTGCCAGCAGTGGGCGGGATGCAACTAATGAAAAACTGTTTTTT
CASSGRDATNEKLFF
>TRBV2|TRBJ1-3|-|-
TGTGCCAGCAGCCCAGGACAGAGGCAATCTGGAAACACCATATATTTT
CASSPGQRQSGNTIYF
>TRBV7-6|TRBJ1-3|once|-
TGTGCCAGCAGCCCCCAAAGCCAGGACTCTGGAAACACCATATATTTT
CASSPQSQDSGNTIYF
>TRBV2|TRBJ1-6|-|-
TGTGCCAGCAGTCCTATTAATTCACCCCTCCACTTT
CASSPINSPLHF
>TRBV15|TRBJ1-1|-|-
TGTGCCACCAGCAGAGATCGCGGCTCTGAAGCTTTCTTT
CATSRDRGSEAFF
>TRBV12-3/TRBV12-4|TRBJ2-1|-|-
TGTGCCAGCTCCCTCTACAATGAGCAGTTCTTC
CASSLYNEQFF
>TRBV28|TRBJ2-7|-|TRBD1
TGTGCCAGCAGTGGACCCGGGACAGGGGAGAACGAGCAGTACTTC
CASSGPGTGENEQYF
>TRBV5-1|TRBJ1-2|once|TRBD1
TGCGCCAGCAGCGTAGGACAGGGGGCGGCTGGCTACACCTTC
CASSVGQGAAGYTF
>TRBV9|TRBJ1-5|once|-
TGTGCCAGCAGCTCTTCGGGACAAAGCAATCAGCCCCAGCATTTT
CASSSSGQSNQPQHF
>TRBV7-2|TRBJ1-2|-|TRBD1
TGTGCCAGCAGCTTAACACAGGGGGATAACTATGGCTACACCTTC
CASSLTQGDNYGYTF
>TRBV6-6|TRBJ1-6|-|-
TGTGCCAGCAGTGCGACACCTGATAATTCACCCCTCCACTTT
CASSATPDNSPLHF
>TRBV3-1/TRBV3-2|TRBJ2-1|-|TRBD2
TGTGCCAGCAGCCAATATGACGAGTGGGCTAGCGGGAATAACAATGAGCAGTTCTTC
CASSQYDEWASGNNNEQFF